This T cell receptor beta chain was captured in a study of response to subunit inactivated influenza vaccine. Findings of the study overall: The authors offered the suggestion that each seasonal influenza vaccination recruits few new T cells.

TCRdb redid the calling of the RT-PCR reads with MiXCR, one entry per CDR3 protein. The profile shows hundreds of thousands of distinct CDR3 sequences, around 13% of them singletons. From germline, CDR1 is LGHDT and CDR2 YNNKEL (reference sequence). The germline V and J ends were trimmed by 4 bases and 0 bases, with 9 bases remaining between them. The CDR3 loop spans 14 amino acids. This clonotype was seen many times. Its antigen remains unknown. The material was PBMCs from blood, obtained 14 days before vaccination. The J gene is TRBJ1-1, the V gene TRBV3-1; D call uncertain. The origin of this receptor is a man over 45 who received an inactivated influenza vaccine. The CDR3 sequence: CASSPQIMNTEAFF. CDR3 bases: TGTGCCAGCAGCCCGCAGATAATGAACACTGAAGCTTTCTTT.